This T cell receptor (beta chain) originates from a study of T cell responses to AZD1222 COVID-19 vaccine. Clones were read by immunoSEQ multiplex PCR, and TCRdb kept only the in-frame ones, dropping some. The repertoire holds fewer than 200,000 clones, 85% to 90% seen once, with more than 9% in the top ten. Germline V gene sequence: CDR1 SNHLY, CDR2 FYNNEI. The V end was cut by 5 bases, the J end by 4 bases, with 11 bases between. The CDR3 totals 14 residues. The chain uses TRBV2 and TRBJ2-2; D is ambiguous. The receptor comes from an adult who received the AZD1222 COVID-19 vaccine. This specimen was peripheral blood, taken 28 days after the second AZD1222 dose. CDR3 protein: CASSFGPITGELFF. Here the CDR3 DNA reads TGTGCCAGCAGTTTTGGACCGATCACCGGGGAGCTGTTTTTT.